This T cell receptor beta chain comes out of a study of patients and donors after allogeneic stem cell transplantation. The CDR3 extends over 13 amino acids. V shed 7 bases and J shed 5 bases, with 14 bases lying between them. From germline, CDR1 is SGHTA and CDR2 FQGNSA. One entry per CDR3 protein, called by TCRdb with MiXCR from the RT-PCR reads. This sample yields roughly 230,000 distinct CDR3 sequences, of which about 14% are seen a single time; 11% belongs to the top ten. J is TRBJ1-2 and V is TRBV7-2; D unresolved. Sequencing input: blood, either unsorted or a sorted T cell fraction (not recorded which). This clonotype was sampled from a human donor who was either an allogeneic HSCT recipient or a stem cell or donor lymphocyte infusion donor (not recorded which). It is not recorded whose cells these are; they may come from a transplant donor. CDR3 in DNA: TGTGCCAGCACCCTTATCAAGGGTTATGGCTACACCTTC. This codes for CASTLIKGYGYTF.